This T cell receptor (beta chain) was sequenced during a study of blood T cells in healthy people across ages. General study results and limits: Changes seen in expanded clonotypes were possibly confounded by donor CMV status left unknown.

For the second PCR, which ran for about 7 to 11 cycles, a sample-barcoded 5' primer and a J-beta primer mix were used. TCRdb re-derived calls from the 5' RACE reads in MiXCR, one entry per CDR3 protein. Seen here are 600,000 to 650,000 distinct CDR3 sequences, about 54% observed once, and the top ten hold 30% to 40%. This clonotype was observed a few times. Its antigen is undetermined. Germline loops: CDR1 SGDLS, CDR2 YYNGEE. The CDR3 contains 16 residues. Losses at the gene ends were 4 bases for V and 4 bases for J; bases not matched to a gene: 11. This chain uses TRBV9 with TRBJ2-5; TRBD2 aligns across 9 bases. This clonotype was obtained from a man aged 55 to 70 in good health. Sequenced sample: blood. CDR3 loop: CASSLMRGGPVETQYF. The CDR3 nucleotides read TGTGCCAGCAGCCTCATGCGGGGGGGCCCCGTAGAGACCCAGTACTTC.